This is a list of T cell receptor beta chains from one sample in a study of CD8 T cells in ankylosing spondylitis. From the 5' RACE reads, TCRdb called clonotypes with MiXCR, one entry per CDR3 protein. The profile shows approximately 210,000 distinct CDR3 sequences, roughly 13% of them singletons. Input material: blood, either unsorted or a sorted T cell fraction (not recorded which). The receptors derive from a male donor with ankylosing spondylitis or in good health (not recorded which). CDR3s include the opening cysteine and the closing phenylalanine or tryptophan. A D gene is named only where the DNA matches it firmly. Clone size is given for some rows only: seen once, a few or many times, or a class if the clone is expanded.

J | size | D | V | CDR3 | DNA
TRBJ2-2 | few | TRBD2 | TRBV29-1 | CSVEVGGGNTGELFF | TGCAGCGTTGAAGTCGGCGGGGGGAACACCGGGGAGCTGTTTTTT
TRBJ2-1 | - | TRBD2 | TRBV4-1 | CASSQENPIRTSGRGNEQFF | TGCGCCAGCAGCCAGGAAAACCCCATCCGGACTAGCGGGAGGGGAAATGAGCAGTTCTTC
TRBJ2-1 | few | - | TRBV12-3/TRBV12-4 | CASRGGEQFF | TGTGCCAGCAGGGGGGGTGAGCAGTTCTTC
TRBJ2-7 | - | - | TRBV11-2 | CASSYGSAYEQYF | TGTGCCAGCAGCTACGGGTCGGCCTACGAGCAGTACTTC
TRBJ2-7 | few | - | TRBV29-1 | CSVERGSSYEQYF | TGCAGCGTTGAACGGGGGAGCTCCTACGAGCAGTACTTC
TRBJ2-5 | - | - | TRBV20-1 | CSARDSSGTQYF | TGCAGTGCTAGAGATTCAAGTGGGACCCAGTACTTC
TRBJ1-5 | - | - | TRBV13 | CASSLGFARDSNQPQHF | TGTGCCAGCAGCTTAGGATTTGCCCGTGATAGCAATCAGCCCCAGCATTTT
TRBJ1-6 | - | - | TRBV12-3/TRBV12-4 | CASRGDPGALHF | TGTGCCAGCAGAGGGGACCCAGGGGCCCTCCACTTT
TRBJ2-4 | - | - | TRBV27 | CASSLYQGKGNIQYF | TGTGCCAGCAGTTTATATCAGGGGAAGGGAAACATTCAGTACTTC
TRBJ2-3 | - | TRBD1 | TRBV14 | CASSQAAGGGNTQYF | TGTGCCAGCAGCCAAGCGGCAGGGGGCGGGAATACGCAGTATTTT
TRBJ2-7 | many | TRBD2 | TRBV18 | CASSPPAGGAYEQYF | TGTGCCAGCTCACCACCGGCCGGGGGGGCCTACGAGCAGTACTTC
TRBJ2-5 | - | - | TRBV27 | CASSLFDKETQYF | TGTGCCAGCAGTTTATTTGACAAAGAGACCCAGTACTTC
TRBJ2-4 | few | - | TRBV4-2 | CASSQLASTSPQYF | TGTGCCAGCAGCCAACTCGCATCGACTAGTCCTCAGTACTTC
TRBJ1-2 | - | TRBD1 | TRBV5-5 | CASSETGSSNYGYTF | TGTGCCAGCAGCGAGACAGGGTCCTCGAACTATGGCTACACCTTC
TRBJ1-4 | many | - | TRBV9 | CASSDGARTATNEKLFF | TGTGCCAGCAGCGACGGGGCTCGTACTGCAACTAATGAAAAACTGTTTTTT
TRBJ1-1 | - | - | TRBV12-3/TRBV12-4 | CASRPWDGEAFF | TGTGCCAGCAGACCCTGGGACGGTGAAGCTTTCTTT
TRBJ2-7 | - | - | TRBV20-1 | CSARVRTGLSYEQYF | TGCAGTGCTAGAGTCAGGACCGGCCTTTCCTACGAGCAGTACTTC
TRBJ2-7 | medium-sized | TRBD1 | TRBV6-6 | CASSPRDRGYEQYF | TGTGCCAGCAGTCCCCGGGACAGGGGCTACGAGCAGTACTTC
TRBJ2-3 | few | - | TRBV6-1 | CASGPGDADTDTQYF | TGTGCCAGCGGCCCCGGGGACGCGGACACAGATACGCAGTATTTT
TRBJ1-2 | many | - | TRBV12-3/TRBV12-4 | CASSLSNYGYTF | TGTGCCAGCAGTTTGTCTAACTATGGCTACACCTTC
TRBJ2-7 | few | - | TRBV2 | CASSEGASTPYEQYF | TGTGCCAGCAGTGAAGGGGCTAGCACCCCCTACGAGCAGTACTTC
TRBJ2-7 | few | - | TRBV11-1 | CASSFYHRIDEQYF | TGTGCCAGCAGCTTCTATCACCGAATAGACGAGCAGTACTTC
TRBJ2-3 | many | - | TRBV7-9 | CASSLQDTQYF | TGTGCCAGCAGCTTGCAAGATACGCAGTATTTT
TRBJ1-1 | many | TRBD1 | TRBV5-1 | CASSLYRQGVEAFF | TGCGCCAGCAGCTTATACAGACAGGGAGTTGAAGCTTTCTTT
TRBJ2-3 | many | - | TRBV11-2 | CASSSVVRGTDTQYF | TGTGCCAGCAGCTCCGTCGTACGTGGTACAGATACGCAGTATTTT
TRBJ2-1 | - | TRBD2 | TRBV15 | CATSGTSFYEQFF | TGTGCCACCTCGGGGACTAGCTTCTATGAGCAGTTCTTC
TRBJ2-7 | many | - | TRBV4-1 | CASSPTSGEQYF | TGCGCCAGCAGCCCCACTAGTGGGGAGCAGTACTTC
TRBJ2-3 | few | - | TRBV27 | CASSLLGRLSTDTQYF | TGTGCCAGCAGTTTATTAGGTCGGCTTAGCACAGATACGCAGTATTTT
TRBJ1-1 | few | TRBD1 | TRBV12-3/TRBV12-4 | CASSLRGGLNTEAFF | TGTGCCAGCAGTTTAAGAGGGGGCCTGAACACTGAAGCTTTCTTT
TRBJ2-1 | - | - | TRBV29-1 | CSVEGWLSYNEQFF | TGCAGCGTTGAGGGGTGGCTTAGCTACAATGAGCAGTTCTTC
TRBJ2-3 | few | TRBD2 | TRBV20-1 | CSASGGGIDTQYF | TGCAGTGCTAGCGGGGGGGGGATAGATACGCAGTATTTT
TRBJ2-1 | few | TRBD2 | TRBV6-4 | CASSALAGVEQFF | TGTGCCAGCAGTGCTCTAGCGGGAGTGGAACAGTTCTTC
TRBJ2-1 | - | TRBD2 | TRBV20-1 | CSARDVAGVPEANSYNEQFF | TGCAGTGCTAGAGATGTAGCGGGAGTCCCGGAGGCGAACTCCTACAATGAGCAGTTCTTC
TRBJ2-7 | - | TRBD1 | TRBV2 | CARSGGRGYEQYF | TGTGCCAGATCAGGGGGAAGGGGCTACGAGCAGTACTTC
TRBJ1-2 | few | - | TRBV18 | CASSPLDRSHGYTF | TGTGCCAGCTCACCACTCGACAGGTCCCATGGCTACACCTTC
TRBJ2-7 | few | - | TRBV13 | CASSLGAAGWNEQYF | TGTGCCAGCAGCTTAGGCGCGGCAGGGTGGAACGAGCAGTACTTC
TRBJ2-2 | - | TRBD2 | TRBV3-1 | CASSHPGLAGFANTGELFF | TGTGCCAGCAGCCACCCGGGACTAGCGGGGTTCGCGAACACCGGGGAGCTGTTTTTT
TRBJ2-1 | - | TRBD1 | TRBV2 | CASSESGPGGAPGNEQFF | TGTGCCAGCAGTGAAAGTGGGCCAGGGGGCGCCCCGGGCAATGAGCAGTTCTTC
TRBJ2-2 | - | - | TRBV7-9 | CASSVQNTGELFF | TGTGCCAGCAGCGTTCAGAACACCGGGGAGCTGTTTTTT
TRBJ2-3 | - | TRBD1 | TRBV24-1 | CATSDSGTVTDTQYF | TGTGCCACCAGTGATTCCGGGACAGTCACAGATACGCAGTATTTT
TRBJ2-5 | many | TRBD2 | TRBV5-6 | CASSFDDAGLADFETQYF | TGTGCCAGCAGCTTCGACGATGCGGGACTAGCGGACTTCGAGACCCAGTACTTC
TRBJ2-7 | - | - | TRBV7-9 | CASSSPFGYEQYF | TGTGCCAGCAGCTCCCCGTTTGGGTACGAGCAGTACTTC
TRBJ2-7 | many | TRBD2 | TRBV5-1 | CASSSGTSGIEQYF | TGCGCCAGCAGCTCTGGGACTAGCGGGATCGAGCAGTACTTC
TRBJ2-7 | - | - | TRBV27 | CASSLSPNYEQYF | TGTGCCAGCAGTTTATCCCCCAACTACGAGCAGTACTTC
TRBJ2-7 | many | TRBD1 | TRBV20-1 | CSARSSQGAESYEQYF | TGCAGTGCTAGATCGTCCCAGGGGGCAGAGAGCTACGAGCAGTACTTC
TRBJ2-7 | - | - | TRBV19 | CASTLGHGDYEQYF | TGTGCCAGTACCCTCGGGCACGGTGATTACGAGCAGTACTTC
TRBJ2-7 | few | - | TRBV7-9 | CASSLEGKRASYEQYF | TGTGCCAGCAGCTTAGAGGGGAAGCGGGCCTCCTACGAGCAGTACTTC
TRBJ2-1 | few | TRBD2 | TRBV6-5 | CASSYYSGGPYNEQFF | TGTGCCAGCAGTTACTATAGCGGGGGCCCCTACAATGAGCAGTTCTTC
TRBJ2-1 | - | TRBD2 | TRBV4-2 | CASSQGPLAGAYNEQFF | TGTGCCAGCAGCCAAGGTCCACTAGCGGGGGCCTACAATGAGCAGTTCTTC
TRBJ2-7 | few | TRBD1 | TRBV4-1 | CASSPGTGGLDEQYF | TGCGCCAGCAGCCCTGGGACAGGGGGTCTCGACGAGCAGTACTTC
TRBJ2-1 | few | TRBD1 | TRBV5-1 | CASSLGTEPYNEQFF | TGCGCCAGCAGCCTCGGGACAGAGCCCTACAATGAGCAGTTCTTC
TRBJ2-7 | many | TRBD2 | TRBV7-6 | CASSSREREGYTGSYEQYF | TGTGCCAGCAGCTCCCGAGAGCGGGAGGGGTATACAGGCTCCTACGAGCAGTACTTC
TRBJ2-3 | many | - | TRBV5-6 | CASGGVTDTQYF | TGTGCCAGCGGAGGAGTCACAGATACGCAGTATTTT
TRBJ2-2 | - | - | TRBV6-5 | CASSYGVNTGELFF | TGTGCCAGCAGTTACGGGGTGAACACCGGGGAGCTGTTTTTT
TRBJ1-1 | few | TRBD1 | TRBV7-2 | CASSLALQGDTEAFF | TGTGCCAGCAGCTTAGCGCTACAGGGGGACACTGAAGCTTTCTTT